A selection of T cell receptor beta chains follows, all from one sample in a study of T cells after somatic rescue of genetic block. The data were produced by immunoSEQ multiplex PCR, yet TCRdb's version contains in-frame clones alone and is incomplete. The sample lists roughly 55,000 clones, approximately 96% occurring once. Sequenced material: peripheral blood mononuclear cells (PBMCs). Receptor source: a child younger than two. The CDR3 runs from the conserved cysteine through the conserved F or W.

TRBV4-3	TRBJ1-5	CASSQDRAQPQHF
TRBV5-1	TRBJ2-7	CASSSPGTSSLSEQYF
TRBV7-2	TRBJ2-1	CASSTRTGQQFF
TRBV7-9	TRBJ2-5	CASSPQGLRRETQYF
TRBV5-1	TRBJ1-1	CASSLRLTRDGNTEAFF
TRBV7-2	TRBJ1-5	CASSTPNQPQHF
TRBV4-1	TRBJ2-7	CASSLAGTSAYEQYF
TRBV19	TRBJ2-7	CASSMAGAVYEQYF
TRBV4-1	TRBJ1-5	CASSQDKWGDQPQHF
TRBV7-9	TRBJ2-1	CASSRTSGLGLEQFF
TRBV29-1	TRBJ1-2	CSVEQGYYGYTF
TRBV4-2	TRBJ1-3	CASSQRGGNTIYF
TRBV4-1	TRBJ2-7	CASSGLAGFYEQYF
TRBV7-9	TRBJ2-2	CASSLGNVNTGELFF
TRBV30	TRBJ1-5	CAWRDRAPRGSNQPQHF
TRBV4-1	TRBJ1-3	CASSPSGPSGNTIYF
TRBV5-1	TRBJ2-3	CASKGTDTQYF
TRBV6-8	TRBJ1-1	CASSYEQGTLNTEAFF
TRBV5-4	TRBJ2-1	CASSLANEQFF
TRBV20-1	TRBJ1-2	CSARFNYGYTF
TRBV2	TRBJ2-1	CASSRLDNEQFF
TRBV28	TRBJ2-7	CASSFKSYEQYF
TRBV5-1	TRBJ1-5	CASSWDSNQPQHF
TRBV28	TRBJ2-6	CASSFHGSGANVLTF
TRBV5-6	TRBJ1-1	CASRTDKNTEAFF
TRBV15	TRBJ2-5	CATSRGGVETQYF
TRBV7-9	TRBJ2-1	CASSFSGEQFF
TRBV4-2	TRBJ2-2	CASSQELAGGPGELFF
TRBV23-1	TRBJ2-7	CASSQSGHSYEQYF
TRBV5-8	TRBJ2-4	CASSLSDSPLAKNIQYF
TRBV27	TRBJ2-7	CASSPGQFYEQYF
TRBV7-6	TRBJ1-5	CASSLGGFQPQHF
TRBV5-6	TRBJ2-7	CASSAGQGYYEQYF
TRBV5-3	TRBJ1-4	CARREARGANEKLFF
TRBV5-1	TRBJ1-2	CASSSGGYGYTF
TRBV6-5	TRBJ2-1	CASSPVGQIYNEQFF
TRBV6-5	TRBJ2-2	CASSYLAGVPGELFF
TRBV7-9	TRBJ1-1	CASSSIRPRTGRNTEAFF
TRBV7-6	TRBJ2-2	CASSLAEPTYTGELFF
TRBV11-2	TRBJ2-5	CASSQRGARDQETQYF
TRBV20-1	TRBJ2-7	CSARGREQYF